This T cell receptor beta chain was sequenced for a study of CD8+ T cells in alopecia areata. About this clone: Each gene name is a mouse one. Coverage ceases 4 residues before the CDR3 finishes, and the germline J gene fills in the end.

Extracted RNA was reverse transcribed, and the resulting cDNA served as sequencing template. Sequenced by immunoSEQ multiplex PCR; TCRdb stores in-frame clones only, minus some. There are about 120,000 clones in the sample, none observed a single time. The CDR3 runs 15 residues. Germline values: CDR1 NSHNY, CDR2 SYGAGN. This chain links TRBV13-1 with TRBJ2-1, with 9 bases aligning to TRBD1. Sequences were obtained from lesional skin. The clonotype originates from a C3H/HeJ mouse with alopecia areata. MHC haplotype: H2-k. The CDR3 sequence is CASSDATGGWAEQFF. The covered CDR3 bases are TGTGCCAGCAGTGATGCGACAGGGGGTTGGGCT.